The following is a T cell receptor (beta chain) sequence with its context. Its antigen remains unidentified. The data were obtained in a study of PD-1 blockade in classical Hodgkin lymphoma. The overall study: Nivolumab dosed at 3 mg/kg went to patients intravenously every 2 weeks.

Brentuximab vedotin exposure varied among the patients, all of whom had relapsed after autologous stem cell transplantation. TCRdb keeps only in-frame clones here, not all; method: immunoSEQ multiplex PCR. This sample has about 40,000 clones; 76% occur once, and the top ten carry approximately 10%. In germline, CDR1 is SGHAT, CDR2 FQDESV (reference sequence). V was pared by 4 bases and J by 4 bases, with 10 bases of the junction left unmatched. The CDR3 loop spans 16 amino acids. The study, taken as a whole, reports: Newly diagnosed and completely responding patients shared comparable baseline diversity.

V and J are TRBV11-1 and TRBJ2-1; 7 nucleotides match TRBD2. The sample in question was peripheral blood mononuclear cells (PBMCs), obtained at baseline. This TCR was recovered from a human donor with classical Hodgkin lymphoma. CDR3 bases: TGTGCCAGCAGCTCCGGAAGTAGCGGGCATTACAATGAGCAGTTCTTC. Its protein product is CASSSGSSGHYNEQFF.